The 28 T cell receptor beta chains given below trace back to one sample, sequenced in a study of cytomegalovirus exposure and HLA in healthy donors. PCR employed 60 Vbeta and 13 Jbeta primers. The repertoire was sequenced with immunoSEQ multiplex PCR; TCRdb's copy has only in-frame clones and lacks some. The sample consists of around 130,000 clones, roughly four fifths of them appearing once. The specimen sequenced was PBMCs. The receptors were sampled from a man aged 35 to 55 in good health and CMV-seronegative.

The J gene is TRBJ2-2, the V gene TRBV7-2; tentatively, D is TRBD1 (6 bases). V was trimmed by 5 bases and J by 1 base, leaving 20 bases between them. The length of the CDR3 is 18 residues. Per the germline V gene, CDR1 is SGHTA and CDR2 is FQGNSA. The DNA for the CDR3 is TGTGCCAGCAGCGACGGACAGTTTCGCGGACTGAACACCGGGGAGCTGTTTTTT. Residues: CASSDGQFRGLNTGELFF.

The chain links TRBV19 to TRBJ2-5; D is undetermined. Looked up from germline, CDR1 is LNHDA and CDR2 is SQIVND (reference sequence). This CDR3 spans 12 amino acids. V lost 5 bases, J lost 0 bases, and 4 bases lay in between. In DNA form, the CDR3 reads TGTGCCAGTAGTGTCTACCAAGAGACCCAGTACTTC. It codes for CASSVYQETQYF.

The J gene is TRBJ2-7, the V gene TRBV19; TRBD1 aligns across 9 bases. The CDR3 sequence is 14 residues long. In germline, CDR1 is LNHDA, CDR2 SQIVND (reference sequence). V trimming: 5 bases; J trimming: 2 bases; junction bases outside the gene matches: 4. The CDR3 sequence: CASSPGTGTYEQYF. CDR3 nucleotide sequence: TGTGCCAGTAGTCCCGGGACAGGGACCTACGAGCAGTACTTC.

The chain recombines TRBV9 with TRBJ1-4, with D unclear. V was clipped by 4 bases and J by 0 bases, with 13 bases between them. The CDR3 spans 16 residues. Germline values: CDR1 SGDLS, CDR2 YYNGEE. This chain's CDR3 is CASSRKTGATNEKLFF. CDR3 nucleotide sequence: TGTGCCAGCAGCCGAAAGACGGGAGCAACTAATGAAAAACTGTTTTTT.

The rearrangement joins TRBV6-6 to TRBJ1-3, with D unresolved. Between the trimmed V and J ends, which lost 5 bases and 2 bases, there was a span of 16 bases. The CDR3 has 16 amino acids. Germline assignment: CDR1 MNHNY and CDR2 SVGAGI (reference sequence). The CDR3 loop is CASSTDRGSAGNTIYF. Written as DNA, the CDR3 is TGTGCCAGCAGTACGGATCGCGGGTCCGCTGGAAACACCATATATTTT.

The V gene is TRBV5-6, the J gene TRBJ1-2; D possibly corresponds to TRBD1 (6 bases). CDR3 length equals 13 residues. Germline V gene data show CDR1 as SGHDT and CDR2 as YYEEEE. V lost 2 bases and J 6 bases, leaving 11 bases between the germline ends. CDR3 sequence reads: CASSFWTVNGYTF. In DNA form, the CDR3 reads TGTGCCAGCAGCTTTTGGACAGTAAATGGCTACACCTTC.

The rearrangement uses TRBV29-1 and TRBJ2-2; the D gene is possibly TRBD1 (6 bases). Germline V gene data show CDR1 as SQVTM and CDR2 as ANQGSEA. The V gene lost 3 bases and the J gene lost 1 base, with 9 bases spanning the gap. The CDR3 is 14 amino acids. The CDR3 DNA sequence: TGCAGCGTTGAGCAGGGGATGAACACCGGGGAGCTGTTTTTT. It yields the protein CSVEQGMNTGELFF.

This chain connects TRBV19 to TRBJ2-1, with 7 bases matching TRBD2. The CDR3 runs to 17 residues. Germline CDR1 is LNHDA and CDR2 is SQIVND (reference sequence). Trimming cost V 3 bases and J 3 bases; bases outside gene matches: 11. The CDR3 sequence: CASSIEASGMIYNEQFF. CDR3 nucleotide sequence: TGTGCCAGTAGTATCGAGGCCAGCGGGATGATCTACAATGAGCAGTTCTTC. The full variable domain, in which reference TRBV19 and TRBJ2-1 provide the parts outside the CDR3, is DGGITQSPKYLFRKEGQNVTLSCEQNLNHDAMYWYRQDPGQGLRLIYYSQIVNDFQKGDIAEGYSVSREKKESFPLTVTSAQKNPTAFYLCASSIEASGMIYNEQFFGPGTRLTVL.

This clone is a singleton in its sample. The genes are TRBV28 and TRBJ1-2; D remains unclear. Between the trimmed V and J ends, which lost 3 bases and 2 bases, there was a span of 10 bases. Per the germline V gene, CDR1 is MDHEN and CDR2 is SYDVKM. The CDR3 is made up of 14 amino acids. The CDR3 coding sequence is TGTGCCAGCAGTTTGGGCAGTATAAACTATGGCTACACCTTC. This codes for CASSLGSINYGYTF.

The chain links TRBV7-6 to TRBJ1-5; 7 nucleotides line up with TRBD1. Germline assignment: CDR1 SGHVS and CDR2 FNYEAQ. V lost 3 bases to trimming and J lost 6 bases; unmatched junction nucleotides: 8. CDR3 length: 15 amino acids. In DNA form, the CDR3 reads TGTGCCAGCAGCTTTGGAAACAGGGGTAGTCAGCCCCAGCATTTT. It encodes CASSFGNRGSQPQHF.

The chain links TRBV5-1 to TRBJ1-1; TRBD1 matches 7 bases. Germline V lookup: CDR1 SGHRS, CDR2 YFSETQ. The CDR3 is 14 amino acids. V gave up 4 bases and J gave up 8 bases; unmatched junction bases: 11. In DNA form, the CDR3 reads TGCGCCAGCAGCCCTGGGGGCCTGGACAGGGAAGCTTTCTTT. Translated, it gives CASSPGGLDREAFF.

This clone was picked up a small number of times. In DNA, the CDR3 is TGTGCCAGCAGTCCGCTATCCGGGACAGGGATCTATGGCTACACCTTC. It yields the protein CASSPLSGTGIYGYTF. The chain joins TRBV28 to TRBJ1-2; 9 positions agree with TRBD1. This CDR3 contains 16 residues. V shed 5 bases, J shed 4 bases, and the junction held 11 bases outside the gene matches. Germline V gene data show CDR1 as MDHEN and CDR2 as SYDVKM.

A single count supports this clone. This sequence joins TRBV6-1 and TRBJ2-7; 11 bases fit TRBD1. V was clipped by 8 bases and J by 5 bases; unmatched bases: 8. This CDR3 contains 14 residues. Germline V gene lookup returns CDR1 MNHNS and CDR2 SASEGT. Written as DNA, the CDR3 is TGTGCCAGCGCCGGGGACAGGGGGACCCACGAGCAGTACTTC. This translates into CASAGDRGTHEQYF.

The chain couples TRBV10-3 to TRBJ2-2, with 14 nucleotides matching TRBD2. CDR3 size: 19 residues. V shed 2 bases and J 6 bases; nucleotides not matched to a gene: 11. CDR1 is ENHRY, CDR2 SYGVKD, per germline. The CDR3 is CAISEHRGLAGGHPGELFF. Written as DNA, the CDR3 is TGTGCCATCAGTGAGCACCGAGGACTAGCGGGGGGACACCCCGGGGAGCTGTTTTTT.

The gene calls are TRBV6-5 and TRBJ1-2, with TRBD1 matching 7 bases. CDR1 and CDR2 (germline): MNHEY, SVGAGI. CDR3 length: 14 amino acids. V dropped 8 bases and J dropped 3; count of bases not matched to a gene: 9. CDR3 sequence (DNA): TGTGCCAGCTCCTACAGGGGCGAGGACTATGGCTACACCTTC. This translates into CASSYRGEDYGYTF.

This clone came up once. V usage is TRBV18 and J usage is TRBJ1-5; 10 bases match TRBD1. The germline V gene has CDR1 KGHSH and CDR2 LQKENI. This CDR3 is 17 amino acids long. The J segment lost 5 bases and the V segment lost 5 bases, leaving 12 bases of the junction unmatched. This CDR3 is CASSTTGGGFVDQPQHF. CDR3 DNA sequence: TGTGCCAGCTCAACGACAGGGGGCGGATTTGTCGATCAGCCCCAGCATTTT.

This clone has a single count. The chain carries TRBV29-1 and TRBJ1-1, with D tentatively TRBD1 (5 bases). Germline values: CDR1 SQVTM, CDR2 ANQGSEA. With 4 bases removed from V and 0 bases from J, the gap between germline ends came to 15 bases. There are 15 residues in the CDR3. CDR3: CSVVGGALMNTEAFF. The CDR3 DNA sequence: TGCAGCGTTGTTGGAGGGGCGCTAATGAACACTGAAGCTTTCTTT.

This clone appeared a few times. This chain connects TRBV4-3 to TRBJ2-3; TRBD2 matches 8 bases. CDR3 length: 14 residues. J was trimmed by 1 base and V by 7 bases; bases with no gene match: 4. Germline assignment: CDR1 LGHNA and CDR2 YSLEER. The CDR3 DNA reads as TGCGCCAGCAAGGATAGCGGGGGCACAGATACGCAGTATTTT. Translating it yields CASKDSGGTDTQYF.

The chain is built from TRBV4-2 and TRBJ2-3, with 9 nucleotides matching TRBD2. V shed 0 bases, J shed 7 bases, and the junction held 2 bases outside the gene matches. The CDR3 loop spans 14 amino acids. CDR1 and CDR2 from the germline V gene are LGHNA and YNFKEQ. Here the CDR3 DNA reads TGTGCCAGCAGCCAAGATGGGACTAGCAATACGCAGTATTTT. Its translation: CASSQDGTSNTQYF.

The J gene is TRBJ1-3, the V gene TRBV29-1; weak D call: TRBD1 (6 bases). The germline gives CDR1 SQVTM, CDR2 ANQGSEA. Trimming removed 7 bases at V and 0 bases at J, with 13 bases between. This CDR3 is built from 14 residues. CDR3 loop: CSGLDSSSGNTIYF. CDR3 bases: TGCAGCGGGCTGGACAGTAGCTCTGGAAACACCATATATTTT.

The chain combines TRBV27 with TRBJ1-2; 7 positions agree with TRBD1. This CDR3 contains 15 residues. The germline CDR1 and CDR2 sequences are MNHEY and SMNVEV (reference sequence). The V and J ends lost 3 bases and 7 bases, in that order; junction bases with no gene match: 11. The CDR3 region is CASSFGARGAGGYTF. The CDR3 nucleotides are TGTGCCAGCAGTTTCGGGGCCAGGGGGGCGGGTGGCTACACCTTC.

The chain links TRBV13 to TRBJ2-3, with D possibly TRBD2 on 7 matching bases. V lost 3 bases and J 2 bases, leaving 12 bases between the germline ends. Germline V gene sequence: CDR1 PRHDT, CDR2 FYEKMQ (reference sequence). The CDR3 extends over 15 amino acids. CDR3 sequence reads: CASSLRGGVTDTQYF. CDR3 in DNA: TGTGCCAGCAGCTTGAGGGGGGGGGTCACAGATACGCAGTATTTT.

This clone was observed a handful of times. V gene TRBV5-4 combines with J gene TRBJ2-7; TRBD2 aligns across 11 bases. This CDR3 contains 16 residues. V lost 0 bases to trimming and J lost 5 bases; unmatched junction nucleotides: 7. Looked up from germline, CDR1 is SGHNT and CDR2 is YYREEE (reference sequence). The CDR3 DNA is TGTGCCAGCAGCTTGGTAGCGGGAGGGCCTGGGAACGAGCAGTACTTC. Its translation is CASSLVAGGPGNEQYF.

This chain links TRBV7-9 with TRBJ1-1; the match to TRBD1 covers 7 bases. The CDR3 length is 16 residues. The germline V gene encodes CDR1 SEHNR and CDR2 FQNEAQ (reference sequence). Trimming took 4 bases from V and 3 from J; bases not matched to a gene: 11. The CDR3 is CASSYPREGADTEAFF. As DNA, the CDR3 is TGTGCCAGCAGCTACCCAAGAGAGGGGGCGGACACTGAAGCTTTCTTT. The entire variable domain, with the rest obtained from reference TRBV7-9 and TRBJ1-1, is as follows: DTGVSQNPRHKITKRGQNVTFRCDPISEHNRLYWYRQTLGQGPEFLTYFQNEAQLEKSRLLSDRFSAERPKGSFSTLEIQRTEQGDSAMYLCASSYPREGADTEAFFGQGTRLTVV.

The genes are TRBV7-2 and TRBJ2-1; D is unresolved. The V end lost 3 bases, the J end lost 6 bases, and 12 bases lay between the germline ends. The germline gives CDR1 SGHTA, CDR2 FQGNSA. The CDR3 length is 14 residues. The CDR3 DNA reads as TGTGCCAGCAGCTTCTTCCCTGTTATCAATGAGCAGTTCTTC. This encodes CASSFFPVINEQFF.

The rearrangement links TRBV11-2 to TRBJ1-2; D remains ambiguous. The V gene lost 5 bases and the J gene lost 6 bases, with 22 bases spanning the gap. The CDR3 contains 16 residues. Germline CDR1 and CDR2: SGHAT and FQNNGV. CDR3 amino acids: CASSRWERAGLDGYTF. The DNA of the CDR3 is TGTGCCAGCAGCCGATGGGAACGGGCTGGACTCGATGGCTACACCTTC.

V usage is TRBV9 and J usage is TRBJ1-1; D gene ambiguous. V shed 3 bases and J shed 5 bases, with 8 bases lying between them. This CDR3 spans 12 amino acids. Germline CDR1 SGDLS, CDR2 YYNGEE. This CDR3 is CASSALETEAFF. DNA of the CDR3: TGTGCCAGCAGCGCATTAGAAACTGAAGCTTTCTTT.

V and J are TRBV7-2 and TRBJ1-3, with D uncertain. The ends were cut back, 4 bases at V and 0 bases at J, with 19 bases in the middle. The CDR3 consists of 18 residues. The germline gives CDR1 SGHTA, CDR2 FQGNSA. CDR3 DNA: TGTGCCAGCAGCTCCCCCTTCGGGCTAGGACTCTCTGGAAACACCATATATTTT. Translation: CASSSPFGLGLSGNTIYF.